These 4 T cell receptor beta chains came from one sample sequenced in a study of identical twins. MiXCR, applied by TCRdb to the 5' RACE reads, yields one record per CDR3 protein. The sample lists 640,000 or so distinct CDR3 sequences; approximately 6% were seen once. Material for sequencing was naive T cells sorted from blood. The source is a man aged 18 to 30 in good health.

The sample holds many counts of this clonotype. The chain recombines TRBV20-1 with TRBJ2-5; no clear D gene. CDR3 length equals 12 residues. V gave up 2 bases and J gave up 2 bases, with 6 bases separating them. Germline CDR1 reads DFQATT; CDR2 reads SNEGSKA (reference sequence). The CDR3 loop reads CSARFGQETQYF. CDR3 sequence (DNA): TGCAGTGCTAGATTCGGACAAGAGACCCAGTACTTC.

The V gene is TRBV7-8, the J gene TRBJ2-3; 8 bases line up with TRBD2. The V gene end was trimmed by 4 bases and the J gene end by 3 bases; junction bases not matched to a gene: 18. The V gene's germline CDR1 is SGHVS and CDR2 FQNEAQ. This CDR3 is 19 amino acids long. The DNA for the CDR3 is TGTGCCAGCAGCTGGAAACGGGGGGGCGAAGGAATTGGGACAGATACGCAGTATTTT. This gives the protein CASSWKRGGEGIGTDTQYF.

This clonotype came up many times. The chain recombines TRBV5-1 with TRBJ2-1, with TRBD1 identical over 10 bases. Looked up from germline, CDR1 is SGHRS and CDR2 is YFSETQ. This CDR3 is built from 14 residues. Trimming took 2 bases from V and 5 from J; bases not matched to a gene: 1. This CDR3 reads CASSFGTGDNEQFF. CDR3 sequence (DNA): TGCGCCAGCAGCTTCGGGACAGGGGACAATGAGCAGTTCTTC.

This clonotype was observed at least ten times. This rearrangement joins TRBV5-1 to TRBJ1-5; D unclear. CDR1 and CDR2 (germline): SGHRS, YFSETQ. The CDR3 contains 13 residues. V was shortened by 3 bases and J by 4 bases, with 8 bases between the two germline ends. The CDR3 sequence is CASSSDANQPQHF. The CDR3 DNA reads TGCGCCAGCAGCTCGGACGCGAATCAGCCCCAGCATTTT.